One sample yielded the 23 T cell receptor beta chains listed below, sequenced in a study of blood T cell repertoires in COVID-19. TCRdb keeps only in-frame clones here, not all; method: immunoSEQ multiplex PCR. In the table there are about 100,000 clones, about 86% of which are singletons. The sequencing sample was made of peripheral blood. All receptors come from a human donor in a cohort sampled during active COVID-19.

V is TRBV28 and J is TRBJ1-5; D ambiguous. This CDR3 region has 14 residues. The V gene's germline CDR1 is MDHEN and CDR2 SYDVKM. V was cut by 2 bases and J by 11 bases, with 16 bases left in between. CDR3 loop: CASSLGDQLATQHF. In nucleotides, the CDR3 is TGTGCCAGCAGTTTAGGGGATCAATTAGCGACCCAGCATTTT.

This rearrangement joins TRBV27 to TRBJ2-1, with 10 bases matching TRBD2. CDR1 is MNHEY and CDR2 is SMNVEV in the germline V gene (reference sequence). This CDR3 is 15 amino acids long. With 7 bases clipped from V and 4 bases from J, the junction kept 7 bases outside the gene matches. The CDR3 loop is CASKMTSGPYNEQFF. The CDR3 region has the DNA TGTGCCAGCAAAATGACTAGCGGGCCATACAATGAGCAGTTCTTC.

This clone was observed a single time. The chain employs TRBV3-1 (or the pseudogene TRBV3-2) and TRBJ1-2, with TRBD1 matching over 7 bases. The CDR3 totals 15 residues. CDR1 LGHDT and CDR2 YNNKEL come from the germline V gene (reference sequence). The junction had 7 bases not matched to a gene; V was cut back by 2 bases and J by 4 bases. The CDR3 DNA follows: TGTGCCAGCAGCCAAAGGGACAGCCGCCCCTATGGCTACACCTTC. Protein sequence: CASSQRDSRPYGYTF.

The chain uses TRBV11-3 and TRBJ2-5, with 9 bases lining up with TRBD2. V lost 4 bases and J lost 5; bases outside the gene matches: 11. This CDR3 spans 16 amino acids. Germline values: CDR1 SGHNT, CDR2 YENEEA. CDR3 DNA sequence: TGTGCCAGCAGCTCTGGGGGCGGGAGGGCCTCTGAGACCCAGTACTTC. Protein product: CASSSGGGRASETQYF.

The chain is built from TRBV28 and TRBJ2-7, with 8 bases fitting TRBD1. Germline V CDR1 and CDR2: MDHEN, SYDVKM. The V segment lost 0 bases and the J segment 3 bases; nucleotides outside the gene matches: 7. CDR3 length: 16 amino acids. The CDR3 region has the DNA TGTGCCAGCAGTTTATGGGGGGGAGACAGGGGCTACGAGCAGTACTTC. It codes for CASSLWGGDRGYEQYF.

V gene TRBV5-8 combines with J gene TRBJ2-7; a possible D gene is TRBD1 (8 bases). This CDR3 comprises 17 residues. The germline CDR1 and CDR2 sequences are SGHTS and YDEGEE. The V end lost 0 bases, the J end lost 4 bases, and 20 bases lay between the germline ends. The CDR3 region is CASSLALMTGEGYEQYF. The CDR3 DNA is TGTGCCAGCAGCTTGGCTCTGATGACAGGGGAGGGTTACGAGCAGTACTTC.

The chain links TRBV7-9 to TRBJ2-7, with D perhaps TRBD2 (5 bases). V was clipped by 6 bases and J by 2 bases, with 14 bases between them. The germline V gene encodes CDR1 SEHNR and CDR2 FQNEAQ (reference sequence). This CDR3 is 14 amino acids long. This CDR3 reads CASSKTRGTYEQYF. CDR3 nucleotide sequence: TGTGCCAGCAGTAAAACCCGGGGTACCTACGAGCAGTACTTC.

The CDR3 loop is CASSPFSTSVRGNEQFF. CDR3 bases: TGCGCCAGCAGCCCTTTTTCTACTAGCGTCAGAGGGAATGAGCAGTTCTTC. The chain links TRBV5-1 to TRBJ2-1, with 7 bases that match TRBD2. This CDR3 spans 17 amino acids. The ends lost 4 bases at V and 7 bases at J; junction bases unmatched: 17. Germline V gene lookup returns CDR1 SGHRS and CDR2 YFSETQ.

The chain employs TRBV4-1 and TRBJ1-4; a possible D gene is TRBD1 (5 bases). Trimming took 5 bases from V and 2 from J, leaving 15 bases between them. The germline V gene has CDR1 MGHRA and CDR2 YSYEKL. The length of the CDR3 is 16 residues. CDR3 DNA: TGCGCCAGCAGCTTAAACTCAGGGATCACTAATGAAAAACTGTTTTTT. Its translation: CASSLNSGITNEKLFF.

The genes are TRBV11-1 and TRBJ2-7, with D perhaps TRBD2 (5 bases). Germline CDR1 SGHAT, CDR2 FQDESV (reference sequence). The germline V and J ends were trimmed by 0 bases and 6 bases, with 15 bases remaining between them. This CDR3 spans 15 amino acids. The CDR3 sequence is CASSLAQLVGSEQYF. The CDR3 DNA sequence: TGTGCCAGCAGCTTAGCGCAACTAGTGGGGAGCGAGCAGTACTTC.

The rearrangement uses TRBV5-1 and TRBJ1-5, with 7 nucleotides matching TRBD1. Germline-derived CDR1 and CDR2 are SGHRS and YFSETQ. The ends lost 4 bases at V and 5 bases at J; junction bases unmatched: 3. This CDR3 has 13 amino acids. The DNA for the CDR3 is TGCGCCAGCAGCCGGGACAGCGATCAGCCCCAGCATTTT. Encoded protein: CASSRDSDQPQHF.

This sequence joins TRBV7-2 and TRBJ2-1, with 10 bases aligning to TRBD1. Trimming cost V 5 bases and J 0 bases; bases outside gene matches: 7. Germline CDR1 SGHTA, CDR2 FQGNSA. The CDR3 is made up of 17 amino acids. The CDR3 coding sequence is TGTGCCAGCAGCCTAAGGACAGGGGGAATCTCCTACAATGAGCAGTTCTTC. This codes for CASSLRTGGISYNEQFF.

This chain links TRBV11-2 with TRBJ2-1, with 8 bases that match TRBD2. CDR3 length equals 19 residues. V shed 5 bases and J 5 bases; nucleotides not matched to a gene: 20. Germline V gene data show CDR1 as SGHAT and CDR2 as FQNNGV. DNA for the CDR3: TGTGCCAGCAGCCTGGCCCGCCAAAGAATCGGGAGGGCCGACAATGAGCAGTTCTTC. This encodes CASSLARQRIGRADNEQFF.

This sequence joins TRBV4-2 and TRBJ2-5; weak D call: TRBD1 (7 bases). This CDR3 spans 15 amino acids. V was shortened by 0 bases and J by 5 bases, with 13 bases between the two germline ends. CDR1 LGHNA and CDR2 YNFKEQ come from the germline V gene. The CDR3 here is CASSQEVSGGETQYF. CDR3 coding DNA: TGTGCCAGCAGCCAAGAGGTGTCAGGGGGGGAGACCCAGTACTTC.

V is TRBV6-6 and J is TRBJ2-2, with D possibly being TRBD1 (6 bases). The ends were cut back, 6 bases at V and 5 bases at J, with 10 bases in the middle. CDR3 size: 13 residues. Germline-derived CDR1 and CDR2 are MNHNY and SVGAGI (reference sequence). Written as DNA, the CDR3 is TGTGCCAGCAGCCACAGGGTGACCGGGGAGCTGTTTTTT. It is translated as CASSHRVTGELFF.

The CDR3 reads CASSQGSGGVQPQHF. The CDR3 coding sequence is TGTGCCAGCAGCCAAGGTTCAGGGGGAGTTCAGCCCCAGCATTTT. The chain uses TRBV4-2 and TRBJ1-5, with 7 positions matching TRBD1. Germline V gene sequence: CDR1 LGHNA, CDR2 YNFKEQ. This CDR3 region has 15 residues. V lost 1 base, J lost 6 bases, and 6 bases stayed unmatched.

This chain links TRBV5-1 with TRBJ1-1; 9 positions agree with TRBD1. J was trimmed by 8 bases and V by 0 bases; bases with no gene match: 8. CDR1 and CDR2 (germline): SGHRS, YFSETQ. This CDR3 has 15 amino acids. The chain's CDR3 is CASSLGDPGQGEAFF. The CDR3, as DNA: TGCGCCAGCAGCTTGGGTGATCCGGGACAGGGAGAAGCTTTCTTT.

V is TRBV4-1 and J is TRBJ2-3; D is undetermined. The CDR3 sequence is 16 residues long. The V gene's germline CDR1 is MGHRA and CDR2 YSYEKL. Trimming removed 0 bases from V and 2 bases from J, with 12 bases in between. CDR3 protein: CASSQEWASNTDTQYF. Written as DNA, the CDR3 is TGCGCCAGCAGCCAAGAATGGGCCAGTAACACAGATACGCAGTATTTT.

The chain carries TRBV29-1 and TRBJ2-5, with 7 nucleotides matching TRBD2. The CDR3 spans 14 residues. Germline V lookup: CDR1 SQVTM, CDR2 ANQGSEA. V was clipped by 4 bases and J by 5 bases; unmatched bases: 10. The CDR3, as DNA: TGCAGCGTTGCCGCGGGAGTTAGGGAGGAGACCCAGTACTTC. Translating it yields CSVAAGVREETQYF.

V usage is TRBV11-2 and J usage is TRBJ2-7; D possibly corresponds to TRBD2 (6 bases). CDR1 and CDR2 from the germline V gene are SGHAT and FQNNGV. Trimming pared 3 bases from V and 2 bases from J, leaving 11 bases between. This CDR3 is built from 14 residues. The CDR3 here is CASSFGRDTYEQYF. In DNA form, the CDR3 reads TGTGCCAGCAGCTTCGGGCGGGATACCTACGAGCAGTACTTC.

The CDR3 region is CASSHRLAGTYEQYF. The CDR3 DNA follows: TGCGCCAGCAGCCACAGACTAGCGGGGACTTACGAGCAGTACTTC. The chain combines TRBV4-3 with TRBJ2-7, with 11 bases lining up with TRBD2. CDR3 size: 15 residues. Trimming at V came to 3 bases and at J to 4 bases, leaving 5 bases not matched to a gene. The germline gives CDR1 LGHNA, CDR2 YSLEER.

This chain uses TRBV5-1 with TRBJ2-5; the D gene is possibly TRBD1 (6 bases). The CDR3 is 14 amino acids. The V gene lost 3 bases and the J gene lost 2 bases, with 11 bases spanning the gap. CDR1 SGHRS and CDR2 YFSETQ come from the germline V gene. CDR3 region: CASSSGTIQETQYF. The CDR3 DNA reads TGCGCCAGCAGCTCGGGGACAATACAAGAGACCCAGTACTTC.

CDR3 DNA: TGCAGTGGGAGTTCTCCGGAGACCCAGTACTTC. Translating gives CSGSSPETQYF. The rearrangement links TRBV20-1 to TRBJ2-5; D ambiguous. The CDR3 runs 11 residues. The V and J ends lost 7 bases and 5 bases respectively, with 11 bases between them. Germline V gives CDR1 DFQATT, CDR2 SNEGSKA (reference sequence).